The 12 T cell receptor beta chains listed next were all sequenced from one sample in a study of neurological immune-mediated disorders. TCRdb reprocessed the 5' RACE reads via MiXCR and lists one record per CDR3 protein. The table includes around 130,000 distinct CDR3 sequences, roughly 3.2% detected once. Sequencing input: PBMCs. Source of these receptors: a woman between 25 and 40 years old with multiple sclerosis.

This clonotype showed up many times. This sequence joins TRBV29-1 and TRBJ1-1, with D possibly matching TRBD1 (5 bases). The CDR3 covers 13 residues. Germline V lookup: CDR1 SQVTM, CDR2 ANQGSEA. The V end was cut by 4 bases, the J end by 6 bases, with 15 bases between. The DNA for the CDR3 is TGCAGCGTTGCCCTGACAGTAGGGGCTGAAGCTTTCTTT. It yields the protein CSVALTVGAEAFF. The full variable domain, with the rest looked up from reference TRBV29-1 and TRBJ1-1, is SAVISQKPSRDICQRGTSLTIQCQVDSQVTMMFWYRQQPGQSLTLIATANQGSEATYESGFVIDKFPISRPNLTFSTLTVSNMSPEDSSIYLCSVALTVGAEAFFGQGTRLTVV.

This clonotype has more than one count but fewer than ten. This chain uses TRBV14 with TRBJ2-3; D is perhaps TRBD1 (7 bases). V lost 8 bases, J lost 2 bases, and 11 bases lay in between. The CDR3 totals 13 residues. Looked up from germline, CDR1 is SGHDN and CDR2 is FVKESK. DNA for the CDR3: TGTGCCAGCGGAGGGGGCCTCACAGATACGCAGTATTTT. Its protein product is CASGGGLTDTQYF. The whole variable domain, remainder taken from reference TRBV14 and TRBJ2-3, is EAGVTQFPSHSVIEKGQTVTLRCDPISGHDNLYWYRRVMGKEIKFLLHFVKESKQDESGMPNNRFLAERTGGTYSTLKVQPAELEDSGVYFCASGGGLTDTQYFGPGTRLTVL.

Ten or more counts support this clonotype. The gene calls are TRBV5-1 and TRBJ2-1; TRBD2 aligns across 10 bases. Germline CDR1 is SGHRS and CDR2 is YFSETQ. The CDR3 is made up of 15 amino acids. Losses at the gene ends were 3 bases for V and 4 bases for J; bases not matched to a gene: 4. The CDR3 protein is CASSSGTSDYNEQFF. CDR3 in DNA: TGCGCCAGCAGCTCCGGGACTAGCGATTACAATGAGCAGTTCTTC.

This clonotype was counted many times. This sequence joins TRBV19 and TRBJ1-5; 11 bases line up with TRBD1. V gave up 10 bases and J gave up 5 bases; unmatched junction bases: 10. This CDR3 contains 15 residues. Germline V lookup: CDR1 LNHDA, CDR2 SQIVND (reference sequence). The CDR3 DNA reads as TGTGCCACGAACCCCGGGACAGGGGGTTATCAGCCCCAGCATTTT. Translating it yields CATNPGTGGYQPQHF.

The sample holds many counts of this clonotype. The rearrangement uses TRBV12-3 or TRBV12-4 and TRBJ1-1; D possibly corresponds to TRBD1 (6 bases). The CDR3 length is 15 residues. Trimming removed 6 bases at V and 4 bases at J, with 18 bases between. In DNA, the CDR3 is TGTGCCAGCAGCGGGGGCGCCCCGGCCGGCACTGAAGCTTTCTTT. Its translation: CASSGGAPAGTEAFF.

In this sample, this clonotype turned up many times. The rearrangement uses TRBV12-3 or TRBV12-4 and TRBJ2-5; D is undetermined. The CDR3 extends over 13 amino acids. Trimming cost V 1 base and J 2 bases, with 5 bases left between them. CDR3 in amino acids: CASSLGFQETQYF. As DNA, the CDR3 is TGTGCCAGCAGTTTAGGGTTTCAAGAGACCCAGTACTTC.

This clonotype appeared many times. The chain recombines TRBV7-9 with TRBJ2-4; tentative D call: TRBD1 (6 bases). Germline CDR1 and CDR2: SEHNR and FQNEAQ (reference sequence). Trimming shortened V by 5 bases and J by 0 bases, and 14 bases separated the two germline ends. CDR3 length: 16 amino acids. In nucleotides, the CDR3 is TGTGCCAGCAGCGGCAGACAGGACCTAGCCAAAAACATTCAGTACTTC. Encoded protein: CASSGRQDLAKNIQYF.

At least ten counts were recorded for this clonotype. The rearrangement links TRBV6-6 to TRBJ1-4; the D is unclear. Germline-derived CDR1 and CDR2 are MNHNY and SVGAGI (reference sequence). The CDR3 is 14 residues long. The germline V and J ends were trimmed by 5 bases and 7 bases, with 14 bases remaining between them. CDR3 bases: TGTGCCAGCAGTCCACGCAAGGGTGGTGAAAAACTGTTTTTT. Translation gives CASSPRKGGEKLFF.

J is TRBJ2-3 and V is TRBV7-9, with D possibly being TRBD2 (6 bases). Per germline, CDR1 SEHNR and CDR2 FQNEAQ (reference sequence). Deletions cut 2 bases from V and 1 base from J, with 10 bases between. The CDR3 has 15 residues. The DNA for the CDR3 is TGTGCCAGCAGCTTAATGGGCGGGGGCACAGATACGCAGTATTTT. Amino acids: CASSLMGGGTDTQYF.

This clonotype was detected many times. The rearrangement links TRBV29-1 to TRBJ1-1, with D possibly matching TRBD1 (5 bases). The CDR3 spans 18 residues. V was shortened by 0 bases and J by 6 bases, with 26 bases between the two germline ends. Germline V gene sequence: CDR1 SQVTM, CDR2 ANQGSEA. The CDR3 sequence: CSVEDIGGRSDQGPEAFF. Written as DNA, the CDR3 is TGCAGCGTTGAAGATATCGGTGGAAGGTCGGACCAGGGTCCTGAAGCTTTCTTT. Together with reference TRBV29-1 and TRBJ1-1, the CDR3 gives the full variable domain: SAVISQKPSRDICQRGTSLTIQCQVDSQVTMMFWYRQQPGQSLTLIATANQGSEATYESGFVIDKFPISRPNLTFSTLTVSNMSPEDSSIYLCSVEDIGGRSDQGPEAFFGQGTRLTVV.

Many counts were recorded for this clonotype. The V gene is TRBV7-9, the J gene TRBJ2-2; D is tentatively TRBD1 or TRBD2 (6 bases each). Germline V lookup: CDR1 SEHNR, CDR2 FQNEAQ (reference sequence). Trimming stripped 6 bases from V and 0 bases from J, with 17 bases between. The CDR3 has 17 residues. CDR3 loop: CASSPRGRRANTGELFF. The CDR3 DNA sequence: TGTGCCAGCAGTCCCCGGGGGCGCAGGGCGAACACCGGGGAGCTGTTTTTT.

As for this clonotype: A much larger clone lies one base from this, so it may be a read error. This chain uses TRBV20-1 with TRBJ1-5; no definite D call. V was shortened by 3 bases and J by 7 bases, with 19 bases between the two germline ends. The CDR3 is made up of 15 amino acids. The germline V gene has CDR1 DFQATT and CDR2 SNEGSKA (reference sequence). CDR3 DNA: TGCAGTGCTAGGGATCCCCAGTGTTTCGGCCAGCCCCAGCATTTT. It yields the protein CSARDPQCFGQPQHF.